This section outlines one T cell receptor beta chain sequence together with its context. The antigen remains undetermined. Primers: 60 Vbeta forward and 13 Jbeta reverse. The repertoire was sequenced with immunoSEQ multiplex PCR; TCRdb's copy has only in-frame clones and lacks some. The sample has around 140,000 clones, more than 75% seen once; the top ten hold about 5.5%. After removal of 4 bases from V and 4 bases from J, the junction contained 7 bases not matched to a gene. This CDR3 comprises 14 residues. The germline CDR1 and CDR2 sequences are SGHKS and YYEKEE (reference sequence). This entry comes from a study of cytomegalovirus exposure and HLA in healthy donors. Study-wide findings and caveats: Trimming of TCR beta V- and J-genes showed a link, identified in a later analysis, to a missense DCLRE1C variant. Per a later analysis, fewer than 20,000 TCR beta sequences showed association with HLA alleles at 0.05 false discovery rate. CMV antigen specificity of three CMV-associated chains was confirmed in vitro. It has been reported that TCR beta sequences accurately predicted the HLA-A and HLA-B alleles of most subjects.

The V gene is TRBV5-5, the J gene TRBJ1-2; 7 nucleotides line up with TRBD1. This sequence originates from a woman younger than 45 in good health and CMV-seronegative. Sequencing input: PBMCs. The CDR3 loop is CASSQGQISYGYTF. Written as DNA, the CDR3 is TGTGCCAGCAGCCAGGGACAGATATCCTATGGCTACACCTTC.